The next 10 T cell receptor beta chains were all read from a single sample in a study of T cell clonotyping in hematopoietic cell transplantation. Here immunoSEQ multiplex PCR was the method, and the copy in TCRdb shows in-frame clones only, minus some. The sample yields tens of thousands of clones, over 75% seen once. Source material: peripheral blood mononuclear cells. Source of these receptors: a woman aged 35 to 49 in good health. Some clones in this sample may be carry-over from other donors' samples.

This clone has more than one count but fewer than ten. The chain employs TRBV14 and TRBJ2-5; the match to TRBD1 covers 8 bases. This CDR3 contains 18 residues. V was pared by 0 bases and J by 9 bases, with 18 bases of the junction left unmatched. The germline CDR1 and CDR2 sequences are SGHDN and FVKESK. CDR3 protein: CASSQEVTPGGRLLSQYF. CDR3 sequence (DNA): TGTGCCAGCAGCCAAGAAGTTACCCCAGGGGGCAGGTTATTGTCCCAGTACTTC.

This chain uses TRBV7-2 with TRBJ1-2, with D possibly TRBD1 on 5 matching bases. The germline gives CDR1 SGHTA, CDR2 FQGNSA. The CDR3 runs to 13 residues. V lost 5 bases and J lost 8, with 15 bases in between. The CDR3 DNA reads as TGTGCCAGCAGCCCACCGGGGGTAATCGGCTACACCTTC. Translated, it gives CASSPPGVIGYTF.

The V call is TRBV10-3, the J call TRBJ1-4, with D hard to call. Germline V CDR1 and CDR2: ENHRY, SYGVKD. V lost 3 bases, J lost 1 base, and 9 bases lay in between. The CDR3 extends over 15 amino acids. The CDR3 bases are TGTGCCATCAGTGAAAATCTGATAACTAATGAAAAACTGTTTTTT. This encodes CAISENLITNEKLFF.

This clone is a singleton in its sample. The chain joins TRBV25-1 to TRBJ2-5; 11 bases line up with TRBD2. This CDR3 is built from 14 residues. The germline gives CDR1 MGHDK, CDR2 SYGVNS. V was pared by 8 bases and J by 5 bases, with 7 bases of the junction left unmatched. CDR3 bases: TGTGCCAGCGCGACTAGCGGGGTCCGTGAGACCCAGTACTTC. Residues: CASATSGVRETQYF.

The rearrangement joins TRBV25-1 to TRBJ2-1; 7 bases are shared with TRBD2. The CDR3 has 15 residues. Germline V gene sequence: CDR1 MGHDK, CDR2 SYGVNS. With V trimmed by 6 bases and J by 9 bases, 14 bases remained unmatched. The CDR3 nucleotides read TGTGCCAGCAGGGCGGGCCCATCCGGGAGGAGTGAGCAGTTCTTC. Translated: CASRAGPSGRSEQFF.

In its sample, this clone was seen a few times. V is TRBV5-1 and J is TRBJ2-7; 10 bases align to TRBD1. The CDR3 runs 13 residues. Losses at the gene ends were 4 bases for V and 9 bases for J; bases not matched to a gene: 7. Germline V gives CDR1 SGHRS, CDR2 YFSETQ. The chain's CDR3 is CASSGGQGSGQYF. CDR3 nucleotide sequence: TGCGCCAGCAGCGGGGGACAGGGGTCCGGGCAGTACTTC.

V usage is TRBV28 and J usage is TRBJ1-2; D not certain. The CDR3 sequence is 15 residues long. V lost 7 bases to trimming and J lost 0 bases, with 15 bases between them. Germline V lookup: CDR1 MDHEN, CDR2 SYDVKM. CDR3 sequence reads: CASTLPRTSNYGYTF. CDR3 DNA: TGTGCCAGCACCTTACCAAGGACGTCTAACTATGGCTACACCTTC.

The CDR3 loop reads CASSADGRETQYF. The CDR3 coding sequence is TGCGCCAGCAGCGCTGACGGTCGAGAGACCCAGTACTTC. This rearrangement joins TRBV5-1 to TRBJ2-5; D is ambiguous. The CDR3 contains 13 residues. V gave up 4 bases and J gave up 4 bases, with 11 bases separating them. Germline loops: CDR1 SGHRS, CDR2 YFSETQ.

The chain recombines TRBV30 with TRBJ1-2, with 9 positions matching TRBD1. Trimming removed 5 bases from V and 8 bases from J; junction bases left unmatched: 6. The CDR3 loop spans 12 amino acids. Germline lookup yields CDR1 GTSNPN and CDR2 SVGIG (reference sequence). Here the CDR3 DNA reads TGTGCCTGGGCGGGGACAGGGACCGGCTACACCTTC. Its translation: CAWAGTGTGYTF.

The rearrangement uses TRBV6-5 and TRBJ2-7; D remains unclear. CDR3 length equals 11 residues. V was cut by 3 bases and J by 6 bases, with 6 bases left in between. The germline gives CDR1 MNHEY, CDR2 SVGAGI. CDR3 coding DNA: TGTGCCAGCAGTTATTCGACCGAGCAGTACTTC. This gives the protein CASSYSTEQYF.